Below are 21 T cell receptor beta chains sequenced from a single sample in a study of OX40 agonist ivuxolimab in advanced cancers. Library preparation employed the immunoSEQ multiplex PCR assay. Sourced from immuneACCESS, this table was stored by TCRdb with only in-frame sequences that have V and J called. A share of the clones is absent; for the studies checked, an unresolved V gene accounts for under half, and the remainder has no known explanation. This sample has 50,000 to 60,000 clones in its table, and 85% to 90% of those were observed once. The ten largest make up approximately 5% of the sample. Sequencing used CD4+ or CD8+ T cells sorted from blood, obtained in a trial of the OX40 agonist ivuxolimab. These TCRs come from an adult with an advanced solid tumor such as melanoma, head and neck, liver or kidney cancer.

This sequence joins TRBV4-1 and TRBJ1-2, with 10 positions matching TRBD1. The germline V gene has CDR1 MGHRA and CDR2 YSYEKL. The CDR3 runs to 12 residues. The trim removed 5 bases at V and 12 bases at J, leaving 6 bases unmatched. CDR3 in DNA: TGCGCCAGCAGCTCGGGGACAGGGGAAAACACCTTC. This gives the protein CASSSGTGENTF.

The V gene is TRBV28, the J gene TRBJ2-7, with TRBD2 identical over 15 bases. Looked up from germline, CDR1 is MDHEN and CDR2 is SYDVKM. After removal of 5 bases from V and 3 bases from J, the junction contained 5 bases not matched to a gene. The CDR3 has 16 amino acids. The CDR3 bases are TGTGCCAGCAGTCCTCGGACTAGCGGGAGGGGCTACGAGCAGTACTTC. Protein sequence: CASSPRTSGRGYEQYF.

This chain uses TRBV4-2 with TRBJ1-5; 7 bases match TRBD1. CDR1 LGHNA and CDR2 YNFKEQ come from the germline V gene. Trimming at V came to 0 bases and at J to 0 bases, leaving 2 bases not matched to a gene. The CDR3 is 16 residues long. The DNA for the CDR3 is TGTGCCAGCAGCCAAGAAGCAGGGGGTAGCAATCAGCCCCAGCATTTT. It translates to CASSQEAGGSNQPQHF.

The chain carries TRBV4-1 and TRBJ2-5; the D is unclear. CDR3 size: 15 residues. Germline-derived CDR1 and CDR2 are MGHRA and YSYEKL. Trimming cost V 1 base and J 5 bases, with 14 bases left between them. The CDR3: CASSQVYLLRETQYF. The CDR3 coding sequence is TGCGCCAGCAGCCAAGTGTATCTATTGAGGGAGACCCAGTACTTC.

This clone was counted once. This chain links TRBV6-5 with TRBJ1-5; D uncertain. Trimming removed 2 bases at V and 1 base at J, with 3 bases between. This CDR3 is 13 amino acids long. Germline CDR1 MNHEY, CDR2 SVGAGI. The CDR3 sequence is CASSYTSNQPQHF. The CDR3 DNA follows: TGTGCCAGCAGTTACACAAGCAATCAGCCCCAGCATTTT.

J is TRBJ2-1 and V is TRBV7-2; TRBD2 aligns across 8 bases. CDR1 SGHTA and CDR2 FQGNSA come from the germline V gene. V dropped 1 base and J dropped 0; count of bases not matched to a gene: 2. This CDR3 is 16 amino acids long. The CDR3 sequence is CASSLGGRFSYNEQFF. CDR3 nucleotide sequence: TGTGCCAGCAGCTTAGGCGGGAGGTTCTCCTACAATGAGCAGTTCTTC.

As DNA, the CDR3 is TGTGCCAGCAGCGACAGGGAAACTAATGAAAAACTGTTTTTT. Amino acids: CASSDRETNEKLFF. The chain links TRBV7-8 to TRBJ1-4; 7 bases align to TRBD1. Unmatched junction bases numbered 1, after V lost 5 bases and J lost 1 base. From germline, CDR1 is SGHVS and CDR2 FQNEAQ. This CDR3 spans 14 amino acids.

The chain uses TRBV6-1 and TRBJ2-5; 7 positions agree with TRBD1. CDR3 length: 14 amino acids. J gave up 5 bases and V 6 bases, and 9 bases lay outside the gene matches. Germline CDR1 MNHNS, CDR2 SASEGT. CDR3 sequence: CASRQGRLGETQYF. The CDR3 region has the DNA TGTGCCAGCAGACAGGGGCGATTAGGGGAGACCCAGTACTTC.

This rearrangement joins TRBV4-1 to TRBJ1-1; 9 bases line up with TRBD1. Germline-derived CDR1 and CDR2 are MGHRA and YSYEKL. The CDR3 is made up of 15 amino acids. V lost 3 bases, J lost 7 bases, and 9 bases stayed unmatched. In DNA form, the CDR3 reads TGCGCCAGCAGCCATGCCGGGACAGGGTCTATTGAAGCTTTCTTT. Translating gives CASSHAGTGSIEAFF.

The chain recombines TRBV6-6 with TRBJ2-2; D not certain. In germline, CDR1 is MNHNY, CDR2 SVGAGI (reference sequence). Trimming removed 4 bases from V and 5 bases from J, with 2 bases in between. The CDR3 runs to 11 residues. The CDR3 spells CASSSTGELFF. Here the CDR3 DNA reads TGTGCCAGCAGTTCTACCGGGGAGCTGTTTTTT.

The V gene is TRBV6-5, the J gene TRBJ2-2; weak D call: TRBD2 (7 bases). Germline V CDR1 and CDR2: MNHEY, SVGAGI. Between the trimmed V and J ends, which lost 3 bases and 5 bases, there was a span of 10 bases. This CDR3 region has 14 residues. CDR3 bases: TGTGCCAGCAGTTATGGGGGGGCTACCGGGGAGCTGTTTTTT. Amino acids: CASSYGGATGELFF.

The V gene is TRBV7-2, the J gene TRBJ1-1, with D tentatively TRBD1 (5 bases). V was pared by 1 base and J by 5 bases, with 8 bases between. CDR3 size: 13 residues. Looked up from germline, CDR1 is SGHTA and CDR2 is FQGNSA. The CDR3 DNA reads as TGTGCCAGCAGCTTAGGTGGGGGAACTGAAGCTTTCTTT. Residues: CASSLGGGTEAFF. The full variable domain, in which reference TRBV7-2 and TRBJ1-1 provide the parts outside the CDR3, is GAGVSQSPSNKVTEKGKDVELRCDPISGHTALYWYRQSLGQGLEFLIYFQGNSAPDKSGLPSDRFSAERTGGSVSTLTIQRTQQEDSAVYLCASSLGGGTEAFFGQGTRLTVV.

This clone has more than one count but fewer than ten. The chain is built from TRBV5-1 and TRBJ1-1; D is unclear. The CDR3 has 14 residues. Trimming cost V 0 bases and J 1 base, with 7 bases left between them. Germline CDR1 is SGHRS and CDR2 is YFSETQ. The CDR3 loop is CASSLGVRNTEAFF. DNA of the CDR3: TGCGCCAGCAGCTTGGGGGTCAGGAACACTGAAGCTTTCTTT.

The V and J genes are TRBV20-1 and TRBJ1-1, with 10 bases fitting TRBD1. The CDR3 extends over 11 amino acids. V trimming: 6 bases; J trimming: 10 bases; junction bases outside the gene matches: 5. Germline CDR1 DFQATT, CDR2 SNEGSKA (reference sequence). The CDR3 bases are TGCAGTGCCAAGGGACAGGGGCGAGCTTTCTTT. Translating gives CSAKGQGRAFF.

V usage is TRBV7-2 and J usage is TRBJ2-3; 11 bases map to TRBD2. The CDR3 spans 16 residues. Trimming cost V 4 bases and J 2 bases; bases outside gene matches: 5. Germline lookup yields CDR1 SGHTA and CDR2 FQGNSA. The CDR3 sequence is CASSSGTSGYTDTQYF. DNA for the CDR3: TGTGCCAGCAGCTCCGGGACTAGCGGATACACAGATACGCAGTATTTT.

The V gene is TRBV6-1, the J gene TRBJ1-2; D is unresolved. CDR1 and CDR2 from the germline V gene are MNHNS and SASEGT. V shed 6 bases and J shed 2 bases, with 13 bases lying between them. The CDR3 length is 14 residues. The CDR3 is CASSRTGSNYGYTF. The CDR3 DNA is TGTGCCAGCAGCCGAACGGGGTCCAACTATGGCTACACCTTC.

The chain recombines TRBV14 with TRBJ1-5, with D possibly TRBD1 on 6 matching bases. CDR1 is SGHDN and CDR2 is FVKESK in the germline V gene. Trimming stripped 4 bases from V and 2 bases from J, with 9 bases between. This CDR3 is 14 amino acids long. The CDR3 coding sequence is TGTGCCAGCAGCCTCACAGGGCGCAATCAGCCCCAGCATTTT. The encoded protein is CASSLTGRNQPQHF.

The rearrangement joins TRBV7-8 to TRBJ2-3; D perhaps matches TRBD2 (5 bases). The germline gives CDR1 SGHVS, CDR2 FQNEAQ. Deletions cut 2 bases from V and 1 base from J, with 10 bases between. This CDR3 contains 15 residues. CDR3 protein: CASSLSQRRTDTQYF. For the CDR3, the DNA is TGTGCCAGCAGCTTAAGTCAGCGGCGCACAGATACGCAGTATTTT.

This chain uses TRBV6-1 with TRBJ2-3; D not resolved. The CDR3 length is 12 residues. Germline assignment: CDR1 MNHNS and CDR2 SASEGT. V lost 5 bases and J 5 bases, leaving 8 bases between the germline ends. The CDR3 protein is CASSRVGDTQYF. The CDR3 bases are TGTGCCAGCAGTCGGGTGGGAGATACGCAGTATTTT.

This chain connects TRBV15 to TRBJ2-7; TRBD2 agrees at 12 bases. The junction had 3 bases not matched to a gene; V was cut back by 4 bases and J by 5 bases. This CDR3 spans 14 amino acids. Germline CDR1 and CDR2: LNHNV and YYDKDF (reference sequence). The chain's CDR3 is CATSTWTSGNEQYF. As DNA, the CDR3 is TGTGCCACCAGCACCTGGACTAGCGGGAACGAGCAGTACTTC.

The CDR3 sequence: CASSEISGSATDTQYF. DNA for the CDR3: TGTGCCAGCAGCGAAATCAGCGGGAGCGCTACAGATACGCAGTATTTT. This chain uses TRBV11-3 with TRBJ2-3, with 8 bases aligning to TRBD2. Looked up from germline, CDR1 is SGHNT and CDR2 is YENEEA. With 5 bases clipped from V and 3 bases from J, the junction kept 10 bases outside the gene matches. This CDR3 has 16 amino acids.